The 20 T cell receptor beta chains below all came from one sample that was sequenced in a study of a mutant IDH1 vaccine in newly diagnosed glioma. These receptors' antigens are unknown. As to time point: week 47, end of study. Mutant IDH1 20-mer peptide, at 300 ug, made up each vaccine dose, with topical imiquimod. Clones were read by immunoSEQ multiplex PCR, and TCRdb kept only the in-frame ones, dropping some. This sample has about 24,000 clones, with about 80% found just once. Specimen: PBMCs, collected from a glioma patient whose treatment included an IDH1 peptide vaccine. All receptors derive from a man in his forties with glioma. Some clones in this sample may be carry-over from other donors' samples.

CDR3 sequence: CASSPGQAENSPLHF. CDR3 DNA sequence: TGTGCCAGCAGCCCGGGACAGGCGGAGAATTCACCCCTCCACTTT. This chain links TRBV7-8 with TRBJ1-6, with 8 nucleotides matching TRBD1. CDR3 length: 15 residues. Germline CDR1 SGHVS, CDR2 FQNEAQ. V dropped 5 bases and J dropped 7; count of bases not matched to a gene: 7.

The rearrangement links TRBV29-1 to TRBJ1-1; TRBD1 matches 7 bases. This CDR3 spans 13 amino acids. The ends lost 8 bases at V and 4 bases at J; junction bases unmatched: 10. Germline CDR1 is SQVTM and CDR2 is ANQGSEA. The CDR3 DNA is TGCAGCAATAGGGGCAGGGGGGGCACTGAAGCTTTCTTT. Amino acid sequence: CSNRGRGGTEAFF.

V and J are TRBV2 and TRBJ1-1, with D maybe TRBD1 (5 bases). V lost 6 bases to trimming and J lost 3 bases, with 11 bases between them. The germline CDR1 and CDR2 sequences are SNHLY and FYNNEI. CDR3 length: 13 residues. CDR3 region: CASRQGTYTEAFF. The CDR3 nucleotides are TGTGCCAGCAGGCAGGGTACGTACACTGAAGCTTTCTTT. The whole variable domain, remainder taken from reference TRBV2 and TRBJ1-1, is EPEVTQTPSHQVTQMGQEVILRCVPISNHLYFYWYRQILGQKVEFLVSFYNNEISEKSEIFDDQFSVERPDGSNFTLKIRSTKLEDSAMYFCASRQGTYTEAFFGQGTRLTVV.

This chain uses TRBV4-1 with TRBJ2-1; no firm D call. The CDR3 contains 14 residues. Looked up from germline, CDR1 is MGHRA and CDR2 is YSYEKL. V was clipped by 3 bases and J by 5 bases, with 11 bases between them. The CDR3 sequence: CASSHQFPNNEQFF. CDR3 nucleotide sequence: TGCGCCAGCAGCCATCAGTTCCCGAACAATGAGCAGTTCTTC.

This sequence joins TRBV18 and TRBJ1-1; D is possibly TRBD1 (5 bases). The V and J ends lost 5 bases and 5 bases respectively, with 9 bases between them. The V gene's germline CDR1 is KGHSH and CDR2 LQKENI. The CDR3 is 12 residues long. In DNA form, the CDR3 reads TGTGCCAGCTCATCAGGGAGGACTGAAGCTTTCTTT. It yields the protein CASSSGRTEAFF.

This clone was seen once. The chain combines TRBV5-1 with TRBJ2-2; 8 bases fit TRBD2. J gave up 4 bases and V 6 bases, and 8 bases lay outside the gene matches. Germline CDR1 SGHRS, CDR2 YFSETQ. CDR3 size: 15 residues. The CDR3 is CASTLLSGGTGELFF. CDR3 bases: TGCGCCAGCACCCTCCTAAGCGGGGGCACCGGGGAGCTGTTTTTT.

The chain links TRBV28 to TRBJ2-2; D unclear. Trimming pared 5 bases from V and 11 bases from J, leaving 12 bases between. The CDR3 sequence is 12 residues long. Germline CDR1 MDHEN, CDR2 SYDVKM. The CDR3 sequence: CASSPPNRELFF. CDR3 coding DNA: TGTGCCAGCAGTCCACCCAACAGAGAGCTGTTTTTT. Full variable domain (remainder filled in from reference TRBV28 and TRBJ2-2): DVKVTQSSRYLVKRTGEKVFLECVQDMDHENMFWYRQDPGLGLRLIYFSYDVKMKEKGDIPEGYSVSREKKERFSLILESASTNQTSMYLCASSPPNRELFFGEGSRLTVL.

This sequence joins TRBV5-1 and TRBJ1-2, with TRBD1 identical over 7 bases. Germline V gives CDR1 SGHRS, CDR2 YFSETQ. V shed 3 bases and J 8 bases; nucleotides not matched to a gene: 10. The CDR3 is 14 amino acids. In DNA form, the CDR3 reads TGCGCCAGCAGCTCATCGACAGGGTCTGAGGGCTACACCTTC. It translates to CASSSSTGSEGYTF. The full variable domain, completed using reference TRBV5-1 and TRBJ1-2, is KAGVTQTPRYLIKTRGQQVTLSCSPISGHRSVSWYQQTPGQGLQFLFEYFSETQRNKGNFPGRFSGRQFSNSRSEMNVSTLELGDSALYLCASSSSTGSEGYTFGSGTRLTVV.

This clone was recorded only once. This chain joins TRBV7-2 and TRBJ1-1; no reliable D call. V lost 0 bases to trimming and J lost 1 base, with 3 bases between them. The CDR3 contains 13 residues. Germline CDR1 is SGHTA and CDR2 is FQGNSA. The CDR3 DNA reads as TGTGCCAGCAGCTTAGCCGGGAACACTGAAGCTTTCTTT. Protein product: CASSLAGNTEAFF.

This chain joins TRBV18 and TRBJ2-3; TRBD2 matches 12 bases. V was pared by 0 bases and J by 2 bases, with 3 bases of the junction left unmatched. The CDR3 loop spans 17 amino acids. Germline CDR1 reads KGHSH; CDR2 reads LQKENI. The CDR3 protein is CASSPPTSGGYTDTQYF. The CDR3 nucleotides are TGTGCCAGCTCACCACCTACTAGCGGGGGGTACACAGATACGCAGTATTTT.

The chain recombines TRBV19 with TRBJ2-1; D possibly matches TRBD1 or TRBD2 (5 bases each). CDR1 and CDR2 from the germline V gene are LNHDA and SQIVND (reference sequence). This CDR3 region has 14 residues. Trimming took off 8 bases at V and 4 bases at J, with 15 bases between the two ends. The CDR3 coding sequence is TGTGCCAGTCACCAAGTGGGGGAATACAATGAGCAGTTCTTC. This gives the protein CASHQVGEYNEQFF.

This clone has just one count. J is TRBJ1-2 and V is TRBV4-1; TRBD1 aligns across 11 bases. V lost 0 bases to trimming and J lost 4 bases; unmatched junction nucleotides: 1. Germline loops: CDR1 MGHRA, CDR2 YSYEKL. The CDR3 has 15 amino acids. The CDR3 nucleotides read TGCGCCAGCAGCCAAGAGGGACAGGGGGTCTATGGCTACACCTTC. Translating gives CASSQEGQGVYGYTF.

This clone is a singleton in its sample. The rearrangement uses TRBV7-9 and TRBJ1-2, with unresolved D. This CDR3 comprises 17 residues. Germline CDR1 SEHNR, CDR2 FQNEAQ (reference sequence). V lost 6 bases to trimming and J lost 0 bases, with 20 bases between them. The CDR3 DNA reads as TGTGCCAGCAGGGGCAATCCCGGGAGCCTTACTAACTATGGCTACACCTTC. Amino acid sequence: CASRGNPGSLTNYGYTF.

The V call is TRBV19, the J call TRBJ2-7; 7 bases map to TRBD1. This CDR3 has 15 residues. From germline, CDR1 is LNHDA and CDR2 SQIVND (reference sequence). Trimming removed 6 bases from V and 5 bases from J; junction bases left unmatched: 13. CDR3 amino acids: CASSTRDSSFHEQYF. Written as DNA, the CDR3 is TGTGCCAGTAGCACCAGGGACAGCAGTTTCCACGAGCAGTACTTC.

Here the CDR3 DNA reads TGCGCCAGCAGCCTCGGACAGGATAATTCACCCCTCCACTTT. As protein: CASSLGQDNSPLHF. The V call is TRBV4-1, the J call TRBJ1-6; 7 positions match TRBD1. Losses at the gene ends were 4 bases for V and 5 bases for J; bases not matched to a gene: 2. Per the germline V gene, CDR1 is MGHRA and CDR2 is YSYEKL. The CDR3 is made up of 14 amino acids.

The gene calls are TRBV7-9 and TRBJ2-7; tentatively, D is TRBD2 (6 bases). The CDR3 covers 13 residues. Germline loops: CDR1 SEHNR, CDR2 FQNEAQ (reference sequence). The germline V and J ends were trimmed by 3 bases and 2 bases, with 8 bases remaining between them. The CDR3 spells CASSFGTAYEQYF. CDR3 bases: TGTGCCAGCAGCTTCGGGACTGCCTACGAGCAGTACTTC.

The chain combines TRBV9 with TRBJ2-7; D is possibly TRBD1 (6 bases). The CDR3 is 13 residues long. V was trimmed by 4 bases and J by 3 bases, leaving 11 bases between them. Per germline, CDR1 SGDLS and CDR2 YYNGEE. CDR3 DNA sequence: TGTGCCAGCAGCCCCGACAGGAACTACGAGCAGTACTTC. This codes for CASSPDRNYEQYF.

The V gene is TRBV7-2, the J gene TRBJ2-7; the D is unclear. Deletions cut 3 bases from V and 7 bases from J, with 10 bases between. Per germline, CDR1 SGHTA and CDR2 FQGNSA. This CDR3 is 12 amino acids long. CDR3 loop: CASSFPPGEQYF. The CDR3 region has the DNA TGTGCCAGCAGCTTTCCCCCCGGGGAGCAGTACTTC.

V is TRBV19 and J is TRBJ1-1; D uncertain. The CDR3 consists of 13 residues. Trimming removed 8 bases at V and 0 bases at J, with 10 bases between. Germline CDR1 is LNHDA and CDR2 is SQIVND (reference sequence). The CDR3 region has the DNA TGTGCCAGTGCCGCCCGCATGAACACTGAAGCTTTCTTT. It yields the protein CASAARMNTEAFF. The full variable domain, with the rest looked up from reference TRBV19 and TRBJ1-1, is DGGITQSPKYLFRKEGQNVTLSCEQNLNHDAMYWYRQDPGQGLRLIYYSQIVNDFQKGDIAEGYSVSREKKESFPLTVTSAQKNPTAFYLCASAARMNTEAFFGQGTRLTVV.

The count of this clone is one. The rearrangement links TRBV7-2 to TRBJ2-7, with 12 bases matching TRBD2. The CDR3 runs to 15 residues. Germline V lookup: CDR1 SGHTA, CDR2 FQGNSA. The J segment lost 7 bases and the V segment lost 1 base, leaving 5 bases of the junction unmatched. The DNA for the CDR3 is TGTGCCAGCAGCTTAGATACTAGCGGGGGGCGAGAGCAGTACTTC. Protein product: CASSLDTSGGREQYF.